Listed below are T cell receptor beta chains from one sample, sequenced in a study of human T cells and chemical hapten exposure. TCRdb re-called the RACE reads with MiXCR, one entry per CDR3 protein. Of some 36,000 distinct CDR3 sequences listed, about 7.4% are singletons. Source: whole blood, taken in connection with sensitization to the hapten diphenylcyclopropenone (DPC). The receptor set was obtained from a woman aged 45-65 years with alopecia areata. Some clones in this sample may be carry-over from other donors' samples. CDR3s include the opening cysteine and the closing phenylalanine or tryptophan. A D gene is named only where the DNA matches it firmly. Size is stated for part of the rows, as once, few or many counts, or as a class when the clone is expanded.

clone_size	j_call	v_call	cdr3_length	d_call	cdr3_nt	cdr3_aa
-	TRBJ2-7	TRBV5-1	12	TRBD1	TGCGCCAGCGCCGGGACAGCGCAAGAGCAGTACTTC	CASAGTAQEQYF
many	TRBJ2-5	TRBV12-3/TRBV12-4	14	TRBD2	TGTGCCAGCAGTCCCGGCGGGAGTACCGAGACCCAGTACTTC	CASSPGGSTETQYF
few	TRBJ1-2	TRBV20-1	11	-	TGCAGTGCTAGTCCCACGATAGACTACACCTTC	CSASPTIDYTF
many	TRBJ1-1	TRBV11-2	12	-	TGTGCCAGCAACCTAGGCAACACTGAAGCTTTCTTT	CASNLGNTEAFF
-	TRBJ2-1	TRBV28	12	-	TGTGCCAGCAGTTTCATGGGCAATGAGCAGTTCTTC	CASSFMGNEQFF
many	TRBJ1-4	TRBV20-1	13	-	TGCAGTGTCTACACAGGGAATGCTGAAAAACTGTTTTTT	CSVYTGNAEKLFF
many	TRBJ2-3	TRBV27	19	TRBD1	TGTGCCAGCTATAAAGGCCCGACAGGGCCCACCGAGATGACAGATACGCAGTATTTT	CASYKGPTGPTEMTDTQYF
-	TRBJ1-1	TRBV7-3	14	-	TGTGCCAGCAGCCCAAATGGCAGACCGACTGAAGCTTTCTTT	CASSPNGRPTEAFF
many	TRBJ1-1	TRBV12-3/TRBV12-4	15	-	TGTGCCAGCAGTTTAAGGGGGGGACCCAACACTGAAGCTTTCTTT	CASSLRGGPNTEAFF
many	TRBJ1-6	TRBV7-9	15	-	TGTGCCAGCAGCTTACAGGGGACGGGAGAATCACCCCTCCACTTT	CASSLQGTGESPLHF
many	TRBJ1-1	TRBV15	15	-	TGTGCCACCAGCAGAGTGGGGGGCAAGAACACTGAAGCTTTCTTT	CATSRVGGKNTEAFF
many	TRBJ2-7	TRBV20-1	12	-	TGCAGTGCTAGAGTGGGACCCTACGAGCAGTACTTC	CSARVGPYEQYF
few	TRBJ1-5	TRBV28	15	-	TGTGCCAGCCATCGGGGGGCAGGAGTAAATCAGCCCCAGCATTTT	CASHRGAGVNQPQHF
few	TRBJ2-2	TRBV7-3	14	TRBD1	TGTGCCAGCAGCTTCGACAGGGCCACCGGGGAGCTGTTTTTT	CASSFDRATGELFF
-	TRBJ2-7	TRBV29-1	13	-	TGCAGCGTTGAAGACGTGGACTCCGGAGGAATGTACTTC	CSVEDVDSGGMYF
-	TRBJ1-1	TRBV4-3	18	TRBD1	TGCGCCAGCAGCTTCCAAGGCCCAGGACAGGGGAAAAACACTGAAGCTTTCTTT	CASSFQGPGQGKNTEAFF
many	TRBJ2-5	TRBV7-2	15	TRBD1	TGTGCCAGCAGCTTAGTTACAGGGGGCTCAGAGACCCAGTACTTC	CASSLVTGGSETQYF
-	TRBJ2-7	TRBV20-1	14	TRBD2	TGCAGTGCTAGCCTGCCTAGCGGGAGGTACGAGCAGTACTTC	CSASLPSGRYEQYF
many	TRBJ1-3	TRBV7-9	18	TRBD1	TGTGCCAGCAGCTTTGTGATCGGGACAGCGAACTCTGGAAACACCATATATTTT	CASSFVIGTANSGNTIYF
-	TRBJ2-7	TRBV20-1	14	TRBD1	TGCAGTGCTAAGGGGGCGTGGGACTCCTACGAGCAGTACTTC	CSAKGAWDSYEQYF
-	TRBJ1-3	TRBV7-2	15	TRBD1	TGTGCCAGCAGCCTTATCGGGACAGAAGGAAACACCATATATTTT	CASSLIGTEGNTIYF
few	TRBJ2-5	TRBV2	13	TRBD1	TGTGCCAGCAAGGACAGGGCGCAAGAGACCCAGTACTTC	CASKDRAQETQYF
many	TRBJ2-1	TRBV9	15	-	TGTGCCAGCAGCGAGACCCCGGGACTCCCTCGAGAGCAGTTCTTC	CASSETPGLPREQFF
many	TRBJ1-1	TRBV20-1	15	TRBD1	TGCAGTGCCAGGGACAGGCCCTCCTGGAACACTGAAGCTTTCTTT	CSARDRPSWNTEAFF
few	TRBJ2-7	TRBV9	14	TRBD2	TGTGCCAGCAGCGGACTAGCGGGTTCTTACGAGCAGTACTTC	CASSGLAGSYEQYF
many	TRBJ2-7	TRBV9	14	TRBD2	TGTGCCAGCAGCCCGACGGGAGGCCTCTACGAGCAGTACTTC	CASSPTGGLYEQYF
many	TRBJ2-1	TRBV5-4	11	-	TGTGCCAGCAGCTTTGTCAATGAGCAGTTCTTC	CASSFVNEQFF
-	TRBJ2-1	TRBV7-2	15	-	TGTGCCAGCAGCCCACGGCAGACTAGTATGGATGAGCAGTTCTTC	CASSPRQTSMDEQFF
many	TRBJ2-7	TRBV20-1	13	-	TGCAGTGCCCGAGAGCCTTACTCCTACGAGCAGTACTTC	CSAREPYSYEQYF
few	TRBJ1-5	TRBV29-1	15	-	TGCAGCGTTGCCGATGGACTCTTGGGGAATCAGCCCCAGCATTTT	CSVADGLLGNQPQHF
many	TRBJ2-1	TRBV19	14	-	TGTGCCAGTAATCAGGGGGGGTCCTACAATGAGCAGTTCTTC	CASNQGGSYNEQFF
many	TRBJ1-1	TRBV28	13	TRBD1	TGTGCCAGCAGACGGGACAGCATCACTGAAGCTTTCTTT	CASRRDSITEAFF
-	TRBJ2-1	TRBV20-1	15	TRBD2	TGCAGTGTCCGTGACCCAGCGGGAGCGGTGAGGGAGCAGTTCTTC	CSVRDPAGAVREQFF
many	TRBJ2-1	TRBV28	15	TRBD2	TGTGCCAGCAGGCCGCCGGGACTAGCCTACAATGAGCAGTTCTTC	CASRPPGLAYNEQFF
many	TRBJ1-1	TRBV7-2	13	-	TGTGCCAGCGCTATCGACAGTAACACTGAAGCTTTCTTT	CASAIDSNTEAFF
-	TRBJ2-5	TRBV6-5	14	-	TGTGCCAGCAGTATGCCGGGACCTAGGCAGACCCAGTACTTC	CASSMPGPRQTQYF
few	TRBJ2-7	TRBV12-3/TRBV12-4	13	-	TGTGCCAGCAGTTTCGAGAAACTCTACGAGCAGTACTTC	CASSFEKLYEQYF
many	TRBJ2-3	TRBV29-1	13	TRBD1	TGCAGCGTGGGACAGGGGGAACCGGATACGCAGTATTTT	CSVGQGEPDTQYF
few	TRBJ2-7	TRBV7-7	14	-	TGTGCTAGCAGCTTAGGACGGAGCTCCTACGAGCAGTACTTC	CASSLGRSSYEQYF
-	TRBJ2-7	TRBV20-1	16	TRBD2	TGCAGTGCTAGGGACGGACTAGCGGTCAGAGGGCACGAGCAGTACTTC	CSARDGLAVRGHEQYF
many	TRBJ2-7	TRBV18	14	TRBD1	TGTGCCAGCTCACCACGGACAGGGGGATACGAGCAGTACTTC	CASSPRTGGYEQYF
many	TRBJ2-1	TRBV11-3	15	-	TGTGCCAGCAGCTTCTCCGGGACAACCTACAATGAGCAGTTCTTC	CASSFSGTTYNEQFF
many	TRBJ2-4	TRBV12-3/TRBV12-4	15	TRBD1	TGTGCCAGCAGACCCCAGGGGGCGGCCAAAAACATTCAGTACTTC	CASRPQGAAKNIQYF
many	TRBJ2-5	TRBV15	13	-	TGTGCCACCAGCAGAGGCTCTCAAGAGACCCAGTACTTC	CATSRGSQETQYF
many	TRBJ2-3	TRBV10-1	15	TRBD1	TGCGCCAGCAGTGCCAGGGGGCTCGGCACAGATACGCAGTATTTT	CASSARGLGTDTQYF
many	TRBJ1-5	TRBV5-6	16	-	TGTGCCAGCAGCCCGGACGGGGGTCTAACAAATCAGCCCCAGCATTTT	CASSPDGGLTNQPQHF
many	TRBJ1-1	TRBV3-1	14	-	TGTGCCAGCAGTTACCAGGGGATGAACACTGAAGCTTTCTTT	CASSYQGMNTEAFF
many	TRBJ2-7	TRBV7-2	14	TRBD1	TGTGCCAGCAGCTTAGGGGACAGCTCCTACGAGCAGTACTTC	CASSLGDSSYEQYF
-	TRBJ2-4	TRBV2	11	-	TGTGTCAGCGGTCCCCTATCCTCGGGGTACTTC	CVSGPLSSGYF
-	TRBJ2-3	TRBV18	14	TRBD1	TGTGCCAGCTCCCCGGACAGGTACACAGATACGCAGTATTTT	CASSPDRYTDTQYF
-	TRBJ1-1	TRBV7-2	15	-	TGTGCCAGCAGCGCCGGGACAAGGCAGGGAACTGAAGCTTTCTTT	CASSAGTRQGTEAFF
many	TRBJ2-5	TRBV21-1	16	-	TGTGCCAGCACCAGAAACCCCTGGGGGCACCGGGAGACCCAGTACTTC	CASTRNPWGHRETQYF
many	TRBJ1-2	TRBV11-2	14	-	TGTGCCAGCAGCTCTCGCTTCGCCCGCGGAGGCTACACCTTC	CASSSRFARGGYTF